Listed below are T cell receptor beta chains from one sample, sequenced in a study of T cells in tumors after PD-1 blockade. The method was immunoSEQ multiplex PCR; TCRdb's version includes in-frame clones alone and lacks a portion of them. This table holds approximately 50,000 clones, under 85% found once. The sequencing used PBMCs, collected before anti-PD-1 therapy. All receptors derive from a human donor with advanced basal cell or squamous cell carcinoma (not recorded which). The CDR3 runs from the conserved cysteine through the conserved F or W. The D gene is left open where the match is weak. Some rows mark clone size as missing; the rest say once, few, many or name a class of expanded clone.

j_call	v_call	d_call	clone_size	cdr3_aa	cdr3_nt
TRBJ2-1	TRBV18	NA	NA	CASSPPSHRGYNEQFF	TGTGCCAGCTCACCACCTTCTCATAGGGGATACAATGAGCAGTTCTTC
TRBJ1-2	TRBV19	NA	NA	CASSIPRSGYGYTF	TGTGCCAGTAGTATCCCCCGTTCGGGCTATGGCTACACCTTC
TRBJ2-3	TRBV5-1	NA	once	CASSLELTGPDTQYF	TGCGCCAGCAGCTTAGAACTCACAGGGCCAGATACGCAGTATTTT
TRBJ1-2	TRBV5-8	NA	NA	CASSLAESGGYTF	TGTGCCAGCAGCTTGGCAGAATCAGGCGGCTACACCTTC
TRBJ2-7	TRBV5-1	NA	few	CASSSSGNEQYF	TGCGCCAGCAGTTCGTCAGGGAATGAGCAGTACTTC
TRBJ2-3	TRBV5-1	NA	NA	CASSLETDTQYF	TGCGCCAGCAGCTTGGAAACAGATACGCAGTATTTT
TRBJ2-7	TRBV27	NA	once	CASSLASSQVNEQYF	TGTGCCAGCAGTTTAGCGAGCTCCCAAGTTAACGAGCAGTACTTC
TRBJ2-5	TRBV6-5	NA	few	CASSPATQETQYF	TGTGCCAGCAGTCCGGCGACCCAAGAGACCCAGTACTTC
TRBJ2-7	TRBV5-1	NA	NA	CASSIPPLYEQYF	TGCGCCAGCAGCATCCCCCCGCTTTACGAGCAGTACTTC
TRBJ1-4	TRBV27	NA	NA	CASSLRRGATNEKLFF	TGTGCCAGCAGTTTGAGGCGCGGGGCAACTAATGAAAAACTGTTTTTT
TRBJ1-1	TRBV19	NA	NA	CASSMRGGWGENSGTEAFF	TGTGCCAGTAGTATGAGGGGAGGATGGGGGGAAAATTCGGGCACTGAAGCTTTCTTT
TRBJ1-4	TRBV4-2	TRBD1	NA	CASSQGPGQSNEKLFF	TGTGCCAGCAGCCAGGGACCGGGACAGTCTAATGAAAAACTGTTTTTT
TRBJ2-1	TRBV5-1	NA	NA	CASSHSSYNEQFF	TGCGCCAGCAGCCACAGCTCCTACAATGAGCAGTTCTTC
TRBJ2-7	TRBV29-1	TRBD2	NA	CSASSGGRYEQYF	TGCAGCGCTTCTAGCGGGGGCCGTTATGAGCAGTACTTC
TRBJ1-2	TRBV29-1	TRBD1	NA	CSVEGTGDGYTF	TGCAGCGTTGAAGGGACAGGGGACGGCTACACCTTC
TRBJ1-2	TRBV29-1	TRBD1	NA	CSATGGNYGYTF	TGCAGCGCGACAGGGGGGAACTATGGCTACACCTTC
TRBJ1-5	TRBV2	NA	few	CASSEQRAQHF	TGTGCCAGCAGTGAACAGCGGGCCCAGCATTTT
TRBJ2-7	TRBV5-4	NA	NA	CASSLNSYEQYF	TGTGCCAGCAGCTTGAACTCCTACGAGCAGTACTTC
TRBJ2-7	TRBV6-6	NA	NA	CASSLGTDPYEQYF	TGTGCCAGCAGTTTAGGGACGGACCCCTACGAGCAGTACTTC
TRBJ2-6	TRBV19	NA	once	CASGFNAAPFSGANVLTF	TGTGCCAGTGGATTTAACGCCGCCCCCTTCTCTGGGGCCAACGTCCTGACTTTC
TRBJ1-6	TRBV5-6	TRBD1	NA	CASSSSGQGDSPLHF	TGTGCCAGCAGCTCCTCAGGACAGGGGGATTCACCCCTCCACTTT
TRBJ1-1	TRBV6-6	NA	few	CASQDGQNTEAFF	TGTGCCAGCCAGGACGGACAGAACACTGAAGCTTTCTTT
TRBJ2-1	TRBV4-1	NA	NA	CASGDPSYNEQFF	TGCGCCAGCGGGGACCCTTCCTACAATGAGCAGTTCTTC
TRBJ2-1	TRBV6-9	NA	NA	CASSYYEGCLDNEQFF	TGTGCCAGCAGTTATTATGAGGGTTGCCTCGACAATGAGCAGTTCTTC
TRBJ1-2	TRBV5-1	NA	NA	CASSPSSANYGYTF	TGCGCCAGCAGCCCAAGCTCCGCGAACTATGGCTACACCTTC
TRBJ2-5	TRBV6-6	TRBD2	once	CASSYLSGRGETQYF	TGTGCCAGCAGTTACTTAAGCGGGAGAGGAGAGACCCAGTACTTC
TRBJ1-5	TRBV2	NA	NA	CASNAGGQPQHF	TGTGCCAGCAATGCGGGGGGTCAGCCCCAGCATTTT
TRBJ2-6	TRBV27	TRBD1	NA	CASSPRDRFPSGANVLTF	TGTGCCAGCAGTCCTCGGGACAGATTCCCCTCTGGGGCCAACGTCCTGACTTTC
TRBJ2-5	TRBV28	TRBD1	few	CASTLKDRFETQYF	TGTGCCAGCACCCTTAAGGACAGGTTCGAGACCCAGTACTTC
TRBJ2-7	TRBV2	NA	NA	CASSEDRVISYEQYF	TGTGCCAGCAGTGAAGACAGGGTAATATCCTACGAGCAGTACTTC
TRBJ1-2	TRBV11-3	NA	NA	CGGAGSYGYTF	TGCGGGGGTGCGGGAAGCTATGGCTACACCTTC